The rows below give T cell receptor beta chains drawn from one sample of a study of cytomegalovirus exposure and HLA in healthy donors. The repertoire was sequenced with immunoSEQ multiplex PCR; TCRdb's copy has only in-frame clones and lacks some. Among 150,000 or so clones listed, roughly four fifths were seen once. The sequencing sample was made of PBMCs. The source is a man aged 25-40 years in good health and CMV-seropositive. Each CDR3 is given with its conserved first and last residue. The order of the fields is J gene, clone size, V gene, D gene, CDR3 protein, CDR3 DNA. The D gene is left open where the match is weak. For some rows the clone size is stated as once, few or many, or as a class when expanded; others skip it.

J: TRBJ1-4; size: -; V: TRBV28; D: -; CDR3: CASSRREKLFF; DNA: TGTGCCAGCAGCCGTCGTGAAAAACTGTTTTTT
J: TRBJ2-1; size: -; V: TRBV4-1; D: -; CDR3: CASSPTSSYNEQFF; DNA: TGCGCCAGCAGCCCGACAAGCTCCTACAATGAGCAGTTCTTC
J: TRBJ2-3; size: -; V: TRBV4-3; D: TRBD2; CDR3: CASSRGGTDTQYF; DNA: TGCGCCAGCAGCCGGGGGGGAACAGATACGCAGTATTTT
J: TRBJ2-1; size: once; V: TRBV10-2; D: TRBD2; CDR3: CASSSTSGGARDNEQFF; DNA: TGCGCCAGCAGTTCGACTAGCGGGGGGGCTAGGGACAATGAGCAGTTCTTC
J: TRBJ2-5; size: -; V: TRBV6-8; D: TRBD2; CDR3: CASSYLRLAVQETQYF; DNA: TGTGCCAGCAGTTACCTTCGGCTAGCGGTACAAGAGACCCAGTACTTC
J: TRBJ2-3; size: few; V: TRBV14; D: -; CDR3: CASSQGGGPTDTQYF; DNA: TGTGCCAGCAGCCAAGGAGGGGGACCCACAGATACGCAGTATTTT
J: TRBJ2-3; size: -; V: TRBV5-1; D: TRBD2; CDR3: CASSLNSRGAADTQYF; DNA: TGCGCCAGCAGCTTGAACTCGCGGGGGGCCGCAGATACGCAGTATTTT
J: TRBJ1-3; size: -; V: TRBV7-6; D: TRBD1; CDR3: CASSLVGTGYSGNTIYF; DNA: TGTGCCAGCAGCTTAGTGGGGACAGGCTACTCTGGAAACACCATATATTTT
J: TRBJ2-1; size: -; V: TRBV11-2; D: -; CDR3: CASSLGLLYNEQFF; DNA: TGTGCCAGCAGCCTCGGACTCCTCTACAATGAGCAGTTCTTC
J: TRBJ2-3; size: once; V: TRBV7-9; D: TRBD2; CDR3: CASSSPGLAWGEDTQYF; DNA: TGTGCCAGCAGCTCTCCGGGACTAGCTTGGGGCGAAGATACGCAGTATTTT
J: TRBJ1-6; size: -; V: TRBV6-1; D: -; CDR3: CASSELEVRGLHF; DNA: TGTGCCAGCAGTGAACTAGAGGTGCGGGGCCTCCACTTT
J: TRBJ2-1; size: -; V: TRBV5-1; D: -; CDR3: CASSLRGDEQFF; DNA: TGCGCCAGCAGCCTCAGGGGCGATGAGCAGTTCTTC
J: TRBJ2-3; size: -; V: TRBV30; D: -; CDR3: CAWTKTGLSTDTQYF; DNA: TGTGCCTGGACCAAAACCGGGTTGAGCACAGATACGCAGTATTTT
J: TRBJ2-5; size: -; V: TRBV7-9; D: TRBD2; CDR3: CASTPLAGETQYF; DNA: TGTGCCAGCACCCCACTAGCGGGGGAGACCCAGTACTTC
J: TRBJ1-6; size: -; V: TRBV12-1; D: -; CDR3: CASSFFHLQEGLYSPLHF; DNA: TGTGCCAGCAGCTTTTTTCATTTGCAAGAGGGCTTGTATTCACCCCTCCACTTT
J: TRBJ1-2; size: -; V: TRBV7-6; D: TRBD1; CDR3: CASSLGQGSGYTF; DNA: TGTGCCAGCAGCTTAGGACAGGGTAGTGGCTACACCTTC
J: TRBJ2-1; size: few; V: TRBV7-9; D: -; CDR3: CASSPDRFHEQFF; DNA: TGTGCCAGCAGCCCTGACAGGTTCCATGAGCAGTTCTTC
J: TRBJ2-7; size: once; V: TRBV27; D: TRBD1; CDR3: CASSSAQGDRYEQYF; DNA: TGTGCCAGCAGTTCGGCACAGGGGGACAGGTACGAGCAGTACTTC
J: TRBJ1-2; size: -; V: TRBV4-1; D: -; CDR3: CASSQELQGSYGYTF; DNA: TGCGCCAGCAGCCAAGAGTTGCAGGGGAGCTATGGCTACACCTTC
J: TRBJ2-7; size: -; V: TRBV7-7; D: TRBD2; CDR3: CASSPSSGRREQYF; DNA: TGTGCCAGCAGCCCCTCTAGCGGGAGGCGCGAGCAGTACTTC
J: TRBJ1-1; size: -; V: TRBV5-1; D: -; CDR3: CASSEGSNAFF; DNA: TGCGCCAGCAGCGAGGGAAGTAATGCTTTCTTT
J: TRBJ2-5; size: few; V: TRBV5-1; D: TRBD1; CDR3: CASSLGQQETQYF; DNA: TGCGCCAGCAGCCTGGGACAGCAAGAGACCCAGTACTTC
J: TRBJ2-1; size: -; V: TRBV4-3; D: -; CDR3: CASSQGAPYNEQFF; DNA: TGCGCCAGCAGCCAAGGGGCTCCCTACAATGAGCAGTTCTTC
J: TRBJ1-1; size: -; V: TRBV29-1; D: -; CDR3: CSVGLTATRTEAFF; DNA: TGCAGCGTGGGGTTGACAGCCACGAGGACTGAAGCTTTCTTT